Presented here are 27 T cell receptor beta chains from one specimen sequenced in a study of shared clonotypes between healthy human individuals. Method: immunoSEQ multiplex PCR; TCRdb's copy keeps in-frame clones and lacks some. The sample lists 2.3 million or so clones, 85% to 95% occurring once. Sequenced input: naive CD4+ T cells from PBMCs. Subset denoted: CD45RA+ positively selected. These receptors were collected from a man aged 18 to 29 in good health. Some clones in this sample may be carry-over from other donors' samples.

The chain carries TRBV7-9 and TRBJ2-2; 12 bases agree with TRBD2. Germline lookup yields CDR1 SEHNR and CDR2 FQNEAQ (reference sequence). With V trimmed by 5 bases and J by 1 base, 8 bases remained unmatched. This CDR3 comprises 18 residues. CDR3 DNA: TGTGCCAGCAGCCCCCCTAGCGGGAGGGTAGAGAACACCGGGGAGCTGTTTTTT. Translating gives CASSPPSGRVENTGELFF.

Turning to this clone: The same CDR3 can be traced to other DNA sequences in this sample. The V call is TRBV5-1, the J call TRBJ2-7; 8 nucleotides match TRBD1. CDR1 SGHRS and CDR2 YFSETQ come from the germline V gene. The CDR3 length is 14 residues. V trimming: 4 bases; J trimming: 0 bases; junction bases outside the gene matches: 3. The CDR3: CASSGTGGSYEQYF. As DNA, the CDR3 is TGCGCCAGCAGCGGAACAGGGGGCTCCTACGAGCAGTACTTC.

With respect to this clone: The junction does not match germline at one end; this may be a read error. The rearrangement joins TRBV5-1 to TRBJ2-3; tentative D call: TRBD2 (6 bases). CDR1 and CDR2 from the germline V gene are SGHRS and YFSETQ. The CDR3 length is 14 residues. The DNA for the CDR3 is TGCGCCAGCAGTTTGGGACTGACCCCAGATACGCAGTATTTT. Translating gives CASSLGLTPDTQYF.

V and J are TRBV18 and TRBJ1-3; 7 bases agree with TRBD1. The CDR3 extends over 15 amino acids. Germline assignment: CDR1 KGHSH and CDR2 LQKENI. V lost 5 bases to trimming and J lost 5 bases; unmatched junction nucleotides: 9. The CDR3: CASSFPTGSRNTIYF. Written as DNA, the CDR3 is TGTGCCAGCTCATTCCCGACAGGGTCCCGAAACACCATATATTTT.

This chain uses TRBV25-1 with TRBJ1-5; the match to TRBD1 covers 12 bases. This CDR3 has 15 amino acids. Germline loops: CDR1 MGHDK, CDR2 SYGVNS. The CDR3 reads CATSGGTGGDQPQHF. CDR3 DNA sequence: TGTGCTACCAGCGGTGGGACAGGGGGCGATCAGCCCCAGCATTTT.

The chain uses TRBV6-1 and TRBJ1-1; D gene ambiguous. Germline CDR1 and CDR2: MNHNS and SASEGT. With 3 bases removed from V and 11 bases from J, the gap between germline ends came to 10 bases. The CDR3 has 11 residues. CDR3 bases: TGTGCCAGCAGTGACGCCCGACGGGCTTTCTTT. Protein product: CASSDARRAFF.

The chain links TRBV19 to TRBJ1-5, with a possible D match to TRBD1 (6 bases). The CDR3 is made up of 16 amino acids. CDR1 and CDR2 from the germline V gene are LNHDA and SQIVND (reference sequence). The V end lost 5 bases, the J end lost 2 bases, and 16 bases lay between the germline ends. Here the CDR3 DNA reads TGTGCCAGTAGTCTCCAACAGGGTTGGGGCAATCAGCCCCAGCATTTT. This sequence encodes CASSLQQGWGNQPQHF. The whole variable domain, remainder taken from reference TRBV19 and TRBJ1-5, is DGGITQSPKYLFRKEGQNVTLSCEQNLNHDAMYWYRQDPGQGLRLIYYSQIVNDFQKGDIAEGYSVSREKKESFPLTVTSAQKNPTAFYLCASSLQQGWGNQPQHFGDGTRLSIL.

A word on this clone: One end of the junction fails to match germline, which may point to a read error. This chain links TRBV6-1 with TRBJ1-5, with D perhaps TRBD1 (5 bases). There are 16 residues in the CDR3. Germline CDR1 and CDR2: MNHNS and SASEGT. For the CDR3, the DNA is TGTGCCATCAGTGAGTTTATCGGGACGGCAAATCAGCCCCAGCATTTT. Amino acid sequence: CAISEFIGTANQPQHF.

The J gene is TRBJ2-1, the V gene TRBV27; D is perhaps TRBD2 (6 bases). The ends were cut back, 5 bases at V and 12 bases at J, with 23 bases in the middle. The CDR3 contains 15 residues. CDR1 and CDR2 (germline): MNHEY, SMNVEV (reference sequence). CDR3 nucleotides: TGTGCCAGCAGTCCGGGGAGGTTAGCGGCTCTCCGGCAGTTCTTC. This gives the protein CASSPGRLAALRQFF.

Note on this clone: Other DNA sequences from this sample encode an identical CDR3 as well. The CDR3 reads CASSPRRSSYEQYF. CDR3 sequence (DNA): TGTGCCAGCAGCCCGAGACGGAGCTCCTACGAGCAGTACTTC. The chain has TRBV7-8 and TRBJ2-7; D is unclear. Deletions cut 5 bases from V and 0 bases from J, with 11 bases between. This CDR3 is 14 amino acids long. Germline CDR1 reads SGHVS; CDR2 reads FQNEAQ.

The DNA for the CDR3 is TGTGCCAGCAGCTCAACCAGGGGCACTGAAGCTTTCTTT. This translates into CASSSTRGTEAFF. This chain joins TRBV5-6 and TRBJ1-1, with D possibly TRBD1 on 6 matching bases. V dropped 3 bases and J dropped 4 bases, with 10 bases sitting between them. The length of the CDR3 is 13 residues. Germline loops: CDR1 SGHDT, CDR2 YYEEEE.

This clone was detected a few times. The genes are TRBV30 and TRBJ1-1; D call uncertain. Germline V CDR1 and CDR2: GTSNPN, SVGIG (reference sequence). This CDR3 region has 12 residues. V dropped 2 bases and J dropped 1 base, with 5 bases sitting between them. The CDR3: CAWSSRNTEAFF. CDR3 in DNA: TGTGCCTGGAGTAGTCGGAACACTGAAGCTTTCTTT.

The chain combines TRBV10-2 with TRBJ2-5; D uncertain. With 3 bases removed from V and 2 bases from J, the gap between germline ends came to 1 base. In germline, CDR1 is WSHSY, CDR2 SAAADI. The CDR3 spans 11 residues. The CDR3 DNA sequence: TGCGCCAGCAGTGAACAAGAGACCCAGTACTTC. It codes for CASSEQETQYF.

The chain employs TRBV28 and TRBJ1-4, with 7 nucleotides matching TRBD1. CDR3 length: 15 residues. The germline CDR1 and CDR2 sequences are MDHEN and SYDVKM. The V segment lost 3 bases and the J segment 5 bases; nucleotides outside the gene matches: 6. CDR3 nucleotides: TGTGCCAGCAGTTTCAAGACAGGGCCCAATGAAAAACTGTTTTTT. It is translated as CASSFKTGPNEKLFF.

V is TRBV7-8 and J is TRBJ1-4; D gene uncertain. Germline V gene data show CDR1 as SGHVS and CDR2 as FQNEAQ. This CDR3 has 15 residues. V lost 5 bases and J 0 bases, leaving 10 bases between the germline ends. The CDR3 loop is CASSGFGTTNEKLFF. The CDR3 DNA sequence: TGTGCCAGCAGCGGATTCGGGACAACTAATGAAAAACTGTTTTTT. The full variable domain, rest sourced from reference TRBV7-8 and TRBJ1-4, is GAGVSQSPRYKVAKRGQDVALRCDPISGHVSLFWYQQALGQGPEFLTYFQNEAQLDKSGLPSDRFFAERPEGSVSTLKIQRTQQEDSAVYLCASSGFGTTNEKLFFGSGTQLSVL.

The V gene is TRBV6-6, the J gene TRBJ2-1; D might be TRBD1 or TRBD2, each matching 5 bases. The V gene's germline CDR1 is MNHNY and CDR2 SVGAGI (reference sequence). V shed 4 bases and J shed 0 bases, with 7 bases lying between them. The CDR3 runs to 14 residues. CDR3 bases: TGTGCCAGCAGTTGGGGGAGCTCCTACAATGAGCAGTTCTTC. Translation: CASSWGSSYNEQFF.

The chain joins TRBV10-3 to TRBJ2-1; no firm D call. Per the germline V gene, CDR1 is ENHRY and CDR2 is SYGVKD. The length of the CDR3 is 16 residues. V lost 0 bases and J lost 0, with 9 bases in between. The CDR3 reads CAISESGQSSYNEQFF. Written as DNA, the CDR3 is TGTGCCATCAGTGAGTCAGGTCAGAGCTCCTACAATGAGCAGTTCTTC.

This sequence joins TRBV19 and TRBJ2-3; 8 bases align to TRBD1. V shed 4 bases and J 3 bases; nucleotides not matched to a gene: 9. Germline CDR1 LNHDA, CDR2 SQIVND (reference sequence). The CDR3 totals 16 residues. The CDR3 DNA sequence: TGTGCCAGTAGTACACCCAGACAGGGGAGGACAGATACGCAGTATTTT. It encodes CASSTPRQGRTDTQYF.

This chain uses TRBV30 with TRBJ1-1, with 7 bases that match TRBD1. Germline loops: CDR1 GTSNPN, CDR2 SVGIG (reference sequence). The trim removed 6 bases at V and 4 bases at J, leaving 8 bases unmatched. This CDR3 comprises 13 residues. CDR3 in DNA: TGTGCCTGCCCGAGGGGGCAAAGCACTGAAGCTTTCTTT. It encodes CACPRGQSTEAFF.

The chain combines TRBV13 with TRBJ2-7; the D is unclear. Deletions cut 5 bases from V and 5 bases from J, with 25 bases between. The CDR3 covers 17 residues. The V gene's germline CDR1 is PRHDT and CDR2 FYEKMQ (reference sequence). For the CDR3, the DNA is TGTGCCAGCAGCCTGGCTTGGCGTAGCTCCCACCGGGACGAGCAGTACTTC. It translates to CASSLAWRSSHRDEQYF.

The CDR3 here is CASSTGPVGTYEQYF. The CDR3 coding sequence is TGTGCCAGCAGCACAGGACCCGTTGGCACCTACGAGCAGTACTTC. V and J are TRBV5-6 and TRBJ2-7, with a possible D match to TRBD1 (5 bases). V lost 4 bases and J 2 bases, leaving 16 bases between the germline ends. This CDR3 is built from 15 residues. Germline CDR1 reads SGHDT; CDR2 reads YYEEEE.

This chain joins TRBV4-1 and TRBJ2-2; possible D gene TRBD1, 7 bases. The V gene lost 3 bases and the J gene lost 1 base, with 18 bases spanning the gap. This CDR3 is 18 amino acids long. Germline CDR1 MGHRA, CDR2 YSYEKL. CDR3 loop: CASSHPRGRRENTGELFF. CDR3 DNA sequence: TGCGCCAGCAGCCACCCTAGGGGGCGGCGGGAGAACACCGGGGAGCTGTTTTTT.

V and J are TRBV5-4 and TRBJ1-2, with TRBD1 identical over 8 bases. The trim removed 0 bases at V and 7 bases at J, leaving 5 bases unmatched. The CDR3 is 14 residues long. CDR1 and CDR2 from the germline V gene are SGHNT and YYREEE (reference sequence). CDR3 DNA sequence: TGTGCCAGCAGCTTGGCCAGGGGGCAGGCTGGCTACACCTTC. The encoded protein is CASSLARGQAGYTF.

V is TRBV12-5 and J is TRBJ1-3; D is undetermined. This CDR3 spans 14 amino acids. Looked up from germline, CDR1 is LGHNT and CDR2 is FRNRAP. V dropped 1 base and J dropped 3 bases, with 7 bases sitting between them. CDR3: CASGLGSYGNTIYF. CDR3 in DNA: TGTGCTAGTGGTTTGGGGTCTTATGGAAACACCATATATTTT.

This clone occurred a few times. V is TRBV5-1 and J is TRBJ1-4, with D hard to call. The length of the CDR3 is 12 residues. Germline CDR1 is SGHRS and CDR2 is YFSETQ. V lost 5 bases and J lost 5, with 7 bases in between. The DNA of the CDR3 is TGCGCCAGCAGTGATACGAATGAAAAACTGTTTTTT. It is translated as CASSDTNEKLFF.

As for this clone: The germline gene is not matched at one end of the junction; a read error may be the cause. The J gene is TRBJ1-5, the V gene TRBV27; TRBD1 is a possible D gene (5 bases). CDR1 and CDR2 from the germline V gene are MNHEY and SMNVEV (reference sequence). The CDR3 totals 14 residues. The CDR3 loop is CATSEGFSNQPQHF. The CDR3 region has the DNA TGTGCCACCAGTGAGGGGTTTAGCAATCAGCCCCAGCATTTT.

On this clone itself: The junction differs from germline at one of its ends, possibly a read error. The CDR3 spells CASTLSRTYNEQFF. The CDR3 region has the DNA TGTGCCAGCACCTTGTCCCGCACCTACAATGAGCAGTTCTTC. The gene calls are TRBV5-5 and TRBJ2-1, with D hard to call. The CDR3 consists of 14 residues. The germline V gene has CDR1 SGHKS and CDR2 YYEKEE (reference sequence).